This T cell receptor beta chain was retrieved from a study of shared clonotypes between healthy human individuals. General study points: Clonotypes that were shared across a few donors made up roughly 5.2% of naive CD4 clonotypes.

TCRdb keeps only in-frame clones here, not all; method: immunoSEQ multiplex PCR. Of 2 million to 2.5 million clones in the sample, roughly 95% were seen once. CD4+ cells were split into CD45RA+ naive and CD45RA-negative memory subsets. To note about this clone: The antigen remains undetermined.

Sample: naive CD4+ T cells sorted from blood. Subset noted: CD45RA+ positively selected. This receptor was identified in a man aged 18 to 29 in good health.

The CDR3 loop reads CAIRDRGSDGYTF. CDR3 in DNA: TGTGCCATCCGAGACAGGGGCTCCGACGGCTACACCTTC. The chain combines TRBV10-3 with TRBJ1-2, with 8 bases matching TRBD1. The CDR3 totals 13 residues. Germline CDR1 ENHRY, CDR2 SYGVKD. The V and J ends lost 8 bases and 8 bases, in that order; junction bases with no gene match: 10.